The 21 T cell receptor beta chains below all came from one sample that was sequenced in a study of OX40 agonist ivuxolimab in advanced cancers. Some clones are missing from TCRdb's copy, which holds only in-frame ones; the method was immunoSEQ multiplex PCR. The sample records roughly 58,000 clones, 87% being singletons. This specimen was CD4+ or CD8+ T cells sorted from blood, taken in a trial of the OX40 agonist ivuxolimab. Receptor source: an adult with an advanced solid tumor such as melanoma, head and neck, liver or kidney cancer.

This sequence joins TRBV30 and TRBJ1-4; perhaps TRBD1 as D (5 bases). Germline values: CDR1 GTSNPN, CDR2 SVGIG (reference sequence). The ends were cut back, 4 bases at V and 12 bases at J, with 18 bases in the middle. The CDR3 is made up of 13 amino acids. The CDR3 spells CAWNRDALEELFF. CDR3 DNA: TGTGCCTGGAACCGGGACGCATTGGAGGAACTGTTTTTT.

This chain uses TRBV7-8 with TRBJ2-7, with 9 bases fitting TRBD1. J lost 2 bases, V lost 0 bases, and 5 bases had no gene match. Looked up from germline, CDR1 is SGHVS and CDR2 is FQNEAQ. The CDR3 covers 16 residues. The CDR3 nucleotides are TGTGCCAGCAGCTTAGCGGGACAGGGTGCCACCTACGAGCAGTACTTC. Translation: CASSLAGQGATYEQYF.

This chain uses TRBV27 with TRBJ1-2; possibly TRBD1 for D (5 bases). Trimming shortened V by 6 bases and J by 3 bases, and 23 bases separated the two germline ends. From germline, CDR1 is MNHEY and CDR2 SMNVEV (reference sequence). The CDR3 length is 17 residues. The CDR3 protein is CASRGPGSRLSHYGYTF. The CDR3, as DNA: TGTGCCAGCAGGGGACCCGGATCAAGGCTTTCCCACTATGGCTACACCTTC.

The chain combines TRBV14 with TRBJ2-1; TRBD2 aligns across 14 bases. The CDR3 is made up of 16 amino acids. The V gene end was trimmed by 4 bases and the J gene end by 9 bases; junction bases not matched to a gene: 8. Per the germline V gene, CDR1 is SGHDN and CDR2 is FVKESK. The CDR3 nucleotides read TGTGCCAGCAGCCTAGGGGGGACTAGCGGGAGTGTTGAGCAGTTCTTC. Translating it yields CASSLGGTSGSVEQFF. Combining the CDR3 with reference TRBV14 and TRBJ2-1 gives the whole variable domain EAGVTQFPSHSVIEKGQTVTLRCDPISGHDNLYWYRRVMGKEIKFLLHFVKESKQDESGMPNNRFLAERTGGTYSTLKVQPAELEDSGVYFCASSLGGTSGSVEQFFGPGTRLTVL.

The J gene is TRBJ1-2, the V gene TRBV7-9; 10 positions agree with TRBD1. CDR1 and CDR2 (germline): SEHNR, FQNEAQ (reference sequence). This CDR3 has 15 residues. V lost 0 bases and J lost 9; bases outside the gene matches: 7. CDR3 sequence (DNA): TGTGCCAGCAGCTTAGCAGGGACAGGGGACGGGAGCTACACCTTC. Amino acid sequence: CASSLAGTGDGSYTF. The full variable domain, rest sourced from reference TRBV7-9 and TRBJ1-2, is DTGVSQNPRHKITKRGQNVTFRCDPISEHNRLYWYRQTLGQGPEFLTYFQNEAQLEKSRLLSDRFSAERPKGSFSTLEIQRTEQGDSAMYLCASSLAGTGDGSYTFGSGTRLTVV.

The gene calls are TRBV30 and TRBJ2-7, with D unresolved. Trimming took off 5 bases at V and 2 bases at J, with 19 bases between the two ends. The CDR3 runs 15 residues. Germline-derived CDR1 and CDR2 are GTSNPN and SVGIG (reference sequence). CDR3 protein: CAWLPLKGSTYEQYF. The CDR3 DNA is TGTGCCTGGCTGCCTTTGAAGGGTAGCACCTACGAGCAGTACTTC.

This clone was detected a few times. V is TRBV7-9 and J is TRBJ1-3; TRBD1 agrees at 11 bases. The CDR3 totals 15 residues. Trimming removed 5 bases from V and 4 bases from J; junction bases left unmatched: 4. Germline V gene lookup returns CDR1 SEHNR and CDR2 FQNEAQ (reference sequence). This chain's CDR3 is CASSRTGGRGNTIYF. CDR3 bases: TGTGCCAGCAGCCGGACAGGGGGCAGAGGAAACACCATATATTTT.

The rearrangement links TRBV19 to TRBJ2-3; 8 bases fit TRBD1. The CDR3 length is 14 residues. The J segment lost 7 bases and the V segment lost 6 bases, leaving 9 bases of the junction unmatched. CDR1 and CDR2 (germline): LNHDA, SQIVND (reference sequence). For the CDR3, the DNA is TGTGCCAGTAGCGGGGACAGGTTCGGATATACGCAGTATTTT. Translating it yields CASSGDRFGYTQYF.

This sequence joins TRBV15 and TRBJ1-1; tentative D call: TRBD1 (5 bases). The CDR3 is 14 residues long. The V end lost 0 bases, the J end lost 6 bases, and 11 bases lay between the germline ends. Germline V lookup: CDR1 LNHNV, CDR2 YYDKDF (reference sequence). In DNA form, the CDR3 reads TGTGCCACCAGCAGAGACAGGGTGGCCCCTGAAGCTTTCTTT. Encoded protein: CATSRDRVAPEAFF.

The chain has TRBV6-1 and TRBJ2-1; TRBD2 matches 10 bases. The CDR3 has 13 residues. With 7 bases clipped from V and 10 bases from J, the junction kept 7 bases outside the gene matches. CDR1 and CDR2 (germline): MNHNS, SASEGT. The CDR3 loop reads CASTPSGRQEQFF. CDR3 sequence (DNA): TGTGCCAGCACCCCTAGCGGGAGACAAGAGCAGTTCTTC.

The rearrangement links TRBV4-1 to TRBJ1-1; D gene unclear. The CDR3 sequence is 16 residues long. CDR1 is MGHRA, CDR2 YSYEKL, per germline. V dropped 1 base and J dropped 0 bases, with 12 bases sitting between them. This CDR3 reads CASSQGSRWVNTEAFF. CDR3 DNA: TGCGCCAGCAGCCAAGGTTCCAGGTGGGTGAACACTGAAGCTTTCTTT.

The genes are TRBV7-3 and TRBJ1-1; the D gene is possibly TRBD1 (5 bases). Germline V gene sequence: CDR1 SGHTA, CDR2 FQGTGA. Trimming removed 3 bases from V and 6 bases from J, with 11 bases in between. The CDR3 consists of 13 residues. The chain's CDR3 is CASSLGRDAEAFF. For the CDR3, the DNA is TGTGCCAGCAGCTTGGGCAGGGATGCTGAAGCTTTCTTT.

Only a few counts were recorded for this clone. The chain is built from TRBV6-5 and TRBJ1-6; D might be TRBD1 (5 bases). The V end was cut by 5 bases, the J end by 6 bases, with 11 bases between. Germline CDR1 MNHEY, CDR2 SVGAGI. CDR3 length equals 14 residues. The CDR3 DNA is TGTGCCAGCAGTCCCCGGGGCACTAATTCACCCCTCCACTTT. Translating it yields CASSPRGTNSPLHF.

The CDR3 spells CASSPGGRKYEQYF. CDR3 DNA sequence: TGTGCCAGCTCACCGGGGGGCAGAAAGTACGAGCAGTACTTC. The chain has TRBV18 and TRBJ2-7; D may be TRBD1 or TRBD2 (6 bases each). V dropped 3 bases and J dropped 4 bases, with 13 bases sitting between them. The germline V gene encodes CDR1 KGHSH and CDR2 LQKENI. The CDR3 is 14 residues long.

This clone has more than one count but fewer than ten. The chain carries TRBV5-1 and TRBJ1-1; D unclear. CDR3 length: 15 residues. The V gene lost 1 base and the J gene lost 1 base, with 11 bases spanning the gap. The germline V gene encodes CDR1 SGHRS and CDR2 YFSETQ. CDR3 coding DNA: TGCGCCAGCAGCTTGAGCTTAGGGCAGAACACTGAAGCTTTCTTT. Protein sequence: CASSLSLGQNTEAFF.

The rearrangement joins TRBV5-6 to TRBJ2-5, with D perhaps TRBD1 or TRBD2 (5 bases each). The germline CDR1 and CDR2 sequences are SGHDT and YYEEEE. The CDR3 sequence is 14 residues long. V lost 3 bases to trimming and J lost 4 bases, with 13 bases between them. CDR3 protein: CASSSGFEGETQYF. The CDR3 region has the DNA TGTGCCAGCAGCTCAGGGTTCGAGGGAGAGACCCAGTACTTC.

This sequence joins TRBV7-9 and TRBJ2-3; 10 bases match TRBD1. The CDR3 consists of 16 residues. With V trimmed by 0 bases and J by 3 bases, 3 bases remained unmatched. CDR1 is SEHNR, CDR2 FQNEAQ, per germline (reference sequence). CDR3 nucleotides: TGTGCCAGCAGCTTAGCGAAGGACAGGGGGACAGATACGCAGTATTTT. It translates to CASSLAKDRGTDTQYF.

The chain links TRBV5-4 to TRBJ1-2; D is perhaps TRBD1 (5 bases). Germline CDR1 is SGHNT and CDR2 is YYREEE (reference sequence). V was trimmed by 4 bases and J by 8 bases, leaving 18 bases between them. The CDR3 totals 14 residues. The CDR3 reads CASSPWDGGRGYTF. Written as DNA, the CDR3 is TGTGCCAGCAGCCCATGGGACGGGGGAAGAGGCTACACCTTC.

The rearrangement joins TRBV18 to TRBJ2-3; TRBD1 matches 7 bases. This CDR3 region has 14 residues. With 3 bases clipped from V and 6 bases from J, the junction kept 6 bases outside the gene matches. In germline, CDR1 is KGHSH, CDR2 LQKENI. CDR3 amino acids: CASSPRDSRDTQYF. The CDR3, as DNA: TGTGCCAGCTCACCCCGGGACAGTCGGGATACGCAGTATTTT.

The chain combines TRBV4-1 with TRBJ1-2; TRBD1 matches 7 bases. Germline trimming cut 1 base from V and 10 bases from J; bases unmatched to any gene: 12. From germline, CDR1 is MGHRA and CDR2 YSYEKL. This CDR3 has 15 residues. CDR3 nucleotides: TGCGCCAGCAGCCAAGCTTATGACAGGGCTAAAGTCTACACCTTC. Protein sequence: CASSQAYDRAKVYTF.

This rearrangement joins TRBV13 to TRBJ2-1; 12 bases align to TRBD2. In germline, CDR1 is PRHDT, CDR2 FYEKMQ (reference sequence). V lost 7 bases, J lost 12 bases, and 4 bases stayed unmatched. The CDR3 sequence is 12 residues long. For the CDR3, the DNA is TGTGCCAGCACTGGACTAGCGGGAAGGCAGTTCTTC. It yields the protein CASTGLAGRQFF.